This is a list of T cell receptor beta chains from one sample in a study of monozygotic twins with inflammatory bowel disease. Reanalyzing the 5' RACE reads, TCRdb keeps one entry per CDR3 protein, without DNA. Its table lists 300,000 to 450,000 distinct CDR3 sequences. The sample was blood. The receptors originated from a human donor with ulcerative colitis or Crohn's disease, or a healthy co-twin of an affected twin (not recorded which). The CDR3 runs from the conserved cysteine through the conserved F or W.

17 | TRBJ2-2 | TRBV7-6 | CASSAGQGRPNTGELFF
15 | TRBJ2-7 | TRBV6-5 | CASSYSKDSAYEQYF
18 | TRBJ2-1 | TRBV20-1 | CSARDFQRGGSSYNEQFF
15 | TRBJ1-5 | TRBV30 | CAWNRGDYSNQPQHF
13 | TRBJ2-5 | TRBV12-3/TRBV12-4 | CASRPGIQETQYF
15 | TRBJ1-1 | TRBV7-2 | CASSLVGGLVTEAFF
15 | TRBJ2-7 | TRBV4-2 | CASSQEGSGTYEQYF
15 | TRBJ2-6 | TRBV20-1 | CSAKPGTGRANVLTF
15 | TRBJ1-2 | TRBV2 | CASRETGDPNYGYTF
14 | TRBJ2-7 | TRBV6-1 | CASSEFQGRYEQYF
16 | TRBJ2-6 | TRBV2 | CASKPQGSSGANVLTF
17 | TRBJ2-4 | TRBV3-1 | CASSQAGSWTAKNIQYF
14 | TRBJ2-7 | TRBV18 | CASSSGLEGYEQYF
14 | TRBJ1-1 | TRBV5-4 | CASSLTASRTEAFF
16 | TRBJ1-1 | TRBV6-5 | CASSYGRGEMNTEAFF
11 | TRBJ1-6 | TRBV30 | CAWTRNSPLHF
16 | TRBJ2-3 | TRBV18 | CASSPTGSGNQDTQYF
15 | TRBJ2-3 | TRBV5-1 | CASSSLGGVTDTQYF
15 | TRBJ2-3 | TRBV10-3 | CAISESGGFTDTQYF
14 | TRBJ1-2 | TRBV6-2/TRBV6-3 | CASSYSAGNYGYTF
14 | TRBJ1-5 | TRBV12-1 | CASSLWQVNQPQHF
15 | TRBJ2-1 | TRBV7-2 | CASSLVERGLNEQFF
16 | TRBJ2-3 | TRBV5-1 | CASSLPFGTSTDTQYF
15 | TRBJ2-7 | TRBV7-3 | CASSPGAAQPYEQYF
12 | TRBJ2-7 | TRBV10-3 | CGTGSLSYEQYF
18 | TRBJ2-3 | TRBV5-6 | CASSLGAAGAKSTDTQYF
16 | TRBJ1-6 | TRBV20-1 | CSASRISTGANSPLHF
15 | TRBJ2-7 | TRBV27 | CASSLADRGTYEQYF
15 | TRBJ2-1 | TRBV18 | CASSPTSGVGNEQFF
14 | TRBJ2-7 | TRBV10-3 | CAISGGQGVDEQYF
19 | TRBJ2-5 | TRBV4-2 | CASSPGLAGGASEGETQYF